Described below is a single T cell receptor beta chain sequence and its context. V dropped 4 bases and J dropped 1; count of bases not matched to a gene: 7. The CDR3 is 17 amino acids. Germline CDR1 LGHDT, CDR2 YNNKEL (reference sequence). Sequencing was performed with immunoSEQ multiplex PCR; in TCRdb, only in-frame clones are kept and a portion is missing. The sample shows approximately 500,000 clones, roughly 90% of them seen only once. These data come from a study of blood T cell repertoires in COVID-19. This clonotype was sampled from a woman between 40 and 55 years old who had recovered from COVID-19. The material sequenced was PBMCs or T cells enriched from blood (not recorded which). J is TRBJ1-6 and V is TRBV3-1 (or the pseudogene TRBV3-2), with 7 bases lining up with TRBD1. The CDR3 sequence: CASSLGGGASYNSPLHF. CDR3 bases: TGTGCCAGCAGCCTCGGAGGGGGCGCATCCTATAATTCACCCCTCCACTTT.